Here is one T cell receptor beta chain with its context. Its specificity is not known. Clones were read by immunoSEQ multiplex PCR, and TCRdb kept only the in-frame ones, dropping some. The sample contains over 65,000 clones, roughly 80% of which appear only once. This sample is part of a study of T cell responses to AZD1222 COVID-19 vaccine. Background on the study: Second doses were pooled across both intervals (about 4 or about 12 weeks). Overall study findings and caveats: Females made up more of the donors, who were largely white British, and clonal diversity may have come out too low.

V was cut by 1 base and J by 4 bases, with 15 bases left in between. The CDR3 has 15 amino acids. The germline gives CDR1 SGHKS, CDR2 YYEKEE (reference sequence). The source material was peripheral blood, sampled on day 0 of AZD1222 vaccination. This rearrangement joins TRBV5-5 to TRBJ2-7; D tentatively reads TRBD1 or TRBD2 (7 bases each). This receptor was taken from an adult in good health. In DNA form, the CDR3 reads TGTGCCAGCAGCTTGTCTCAGGGGGGGCAATACGAGCAGTACTTC. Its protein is CASSLSQGGQYEQYF.